This is a list of T cell receptor beta chains from one sample in a study of T cell changes during pregnancy in multiple sclerosis. Produced via immunoSEQ multiplex PCR; TCRdb's table is partial and in-frame only. The profile shows around 80,000 clones, 92% of them singletons. The starting material was peripheral blood, obtained before pregnancy. Every receptor here comes from a female donor with multiple sclerosis, enrolled in a pregnancy study. Each CDR3 is given with its conserved first and last residue. A D gene is named only where the DNA matches it firmly. Size tells how often a clone was seen (once, few, many) or the class of an expanded clone, and some rows leave it out.

J	size	V	D	DNA	CDR3
TRBJ2-5	.	TRBV4-2	TRBD2	TGTGCCAGCAGCCAAAATCCTCTAGCGGGTGCCCAAGAGACCCAGTACTTC	CASSQNPLAGAQETQYF
TRBJ1-6	.	TRBV5-4	TRBD1	TGTGCCAGCAGCTTCGGGACAGCCAATAATTCACCCCTCCACTTT	CASSFGTANNSPLHF
TRBJ2-5	once	TRBV20-1	.	TGCAGTGCTAGACGTGAGACCCAGTACTTC	CSARRETQYF
TRBJ2-5	.	TRBV6-6	TRBD2	TGTGCCAGCGGGGGGGGAGAGACCCAGTACTTC	CASGGGETQYF
TRBJ1-1	.	TRBV4-1	.	TGCGCCAGCAGCCAAGATTTAAGGGGCACTGAAGCTTTCTTT	CASSQDLRGTEAFF
TRBJ1-5	.	TRBV7-9	.	TGTGCCAGCAGCTTATCCCAGGGCCAGCCCCAGCATTTT	CASSLSQGQPQHF
TRBJ2-7	once	TRBV30	TRBD1	TGTGCCTGGAGTCTAGGACAGGGGAGTTCCTACGAGCAGTACTTC	CAWSLGQGSSYEQYF
TRBJ2-5	.	TRBV5-1	TRBD2	TGCGCCAGCAGCTTGGGCGGCCTAGCGGGGGGGGAGACCCAGTACTTC	CASSLGGLAGGETQYF
TRBJ1-3	once	TRBV30	TRBD1	TGTGCCTGGAGACCAAACAGGGGAACTGGAAACACCATATATTTT	CAWRPNRGTGNTIYF
TRBJ2-4	once	TRBV15	.	TGTGCCACCAGCAGGGAACGGAGCTACTGGGGGCCCCAGTACTTC	CATSRERSYWGPQYF
TRBJ1-1	.	TRBV5-6	TRBD1	TGTGCCAGCAGCTCGAAGGACAGGCCGCGGAACACTGAAGCTTTCTTT	CASSSKDRPRNTEAFF
TRBJ2-7	.	TRBV4-2	TRBD1	TGTGCCAGCAGCCAAGAGGGGGACAGCCGCTACGAGCAGTACTTC	CASSQEGDSRYEQYF
TRBJ1-3	.	TRBV6-5	.	TGTGCCAGCCCGGACAGCTCTGGAAACACCATATATTTT	CASPDSSGNTIYF
TRBJ1-5	few	TRBV10-3	TRBD1	TGTGCCATCAGAGGGACAGGGAGCAATCAGCCCCAGCATTTT	CAIRGTGSNQPQHF
TRBJ1-1	.	TRBV6-5	TRBD1	TGTGCCAGCAGTTACGGACAGGTAAACACTGAAGCTTTCTTT	CASSYGQVNTEAFF
TRBJ2-7	once	TRBV5-4	TRBD1	TGTGCCAGCAGCTGGGACAGCCCCTCCTACGAGCAGTACTTC	CASSWDSPSYEQYF
TRBJ1-1	few	TRBV11-2	.	TGTGCCAGCAGCTTAGTAAGGGGCAGGACCACTGAAGCTTTCTTT	CASSLVRGRTTEAFF
TRBJ1-2	.	TRBV6-4	.	TGTGCCAGCAGTGTTTCGATGGGCCATGGCTACACCTTC	CASSVSMGHGYTF
TRBJ1-6	.	TRBV25-1	.	TGTGCCGGCAGTGAACTGAAAGCCGATAATTCACCCCTCCACTTT	CAGSELKADNSPLHF
TRBJ1-6	.	TRBV19	.	TGTGCCAGTAGTATGAAGCGGTTTGATTCACCCCTCCACTTT	CASSMKRFDSPLHF
TRBJ1-6	few	TRBV10-3	.	TGTGCCATCTCCTCAGGGGAAGGTTCACCCCTCCACTTT	CAISSGEGSPLHF
TRBJ1-1	.	TRBV19	.	TGTGCCAGTAGTAACAGGGTGAGAAACACTGAAGCTTTCTTT	CASSNRVRNTEAFF
TRBJ1-6	once	TRBV6-1	.	TGTGCCAGCACCGAAGAGCCACCCCTCCACTTT	CASTEEPPLHF
TRBJ1-2	.	TRBV6-1	.	TGTGCCAGCAGTGAAGAGTGGCCGATCAACTATGGCTACACCTTC	CASSEEWPINYGYTF
TRBJ1-1	.	TRBV11-2	TRBD1	TGTGCCAGCAGCTCCTACAGGGGGATGGACACTGAAGCTTTCTTT	CASSSYRGMDTEAFF
TRBJ1-6	.	TRBV11-2	.	TGTGCCAGCAGCCCCCCGGGACTAGGAATAACCCTCCACTTT	CASSPPGLGITLHF
TRBJ2-5	.	TRBV7-2	TRBD2	TGTGCCAGCAGCTTTAGCGGGGGGATAAAAGAGACCCAGTACTTC	CASSFSGGIKETQYF
TRBJ2-2	.	TRBV27	TRBD2	TGTGCCAGCAGTTTTCTCCTAGCGGGGCTGAACACCGGGGAGCTGTTTTTT	CASSFLLAGLNTGELFF
TRBJ1-1	.	TRBV2	TRBD1	TGTGCCAGCAGTGCCGGGACAGATGATACTGAAGCTTTCTTT	CASSAGTDDTEAFF
TRBJ1-6	.	TRBV5-8	TRBD1	TGTGCCAGCGGGGAGACAGGGTACAATTCACCCCTCCACTTT	CASGETGYNSPLHF
TRBJ1-2	.	TRBV5-1	TRBD1	TGCGCCAGCAGCTGGGGGGGACAGGGCTCTGGCTACACCTTC	CASSWGGQGSGYTF
TRBJ1-4	.	TRBV2	.	TGTGCCAGCAGTGCAAACAGGGTGACAACTAATGAAAAACTGTTTTTT	CASSANRVTTNEKLFF